Described below is a single T cell receptor (beta chain) sequence and its context. The target antigen is unknown. Germline and junction disagree at one end, which may indicate a read error. Measured with immunoSEQ multiplex PCR; TCRdb has only the in-frame clones, and not every one. The table has more than 1,500 clones, 60% to 75% seen once. Germline V gene lookup returns CDR1 SNHLY and CDR2 FYNNEI. The length of the CDR3 is 14 residues. This entry belongs to a study of immune cell composition in non-small cell lung cancer. Regarding the study as a whole: Clones >0.5% enriched in tumour were rarer in adenocarcinoma (around 35%) than squamous (approximately 80%). Adenocarcinomas with higher top tumour-associated clone frequency had more reactive TILs.

Normal lung sampling was at least 3 cm from the tumour, as distant as possible. This chain uses TRBV2 with TRBJ1-5; TRBD1 aligns across 12 bases. This TCR was recovered from a human donor with non-small cell lung cancer. Sequencing used non-adjacent lung tissue. The CDR3 protein is CASTGTGGKQPQHF. The DNA of the CDR3 is TGTGCCAGTACCGGGACAGGGGGCAAGCAGCCCCAGCATTTT.